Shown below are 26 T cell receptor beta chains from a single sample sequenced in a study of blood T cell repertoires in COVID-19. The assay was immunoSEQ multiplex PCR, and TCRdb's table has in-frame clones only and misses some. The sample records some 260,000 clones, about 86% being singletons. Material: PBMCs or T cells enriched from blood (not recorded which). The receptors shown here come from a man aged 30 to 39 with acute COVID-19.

The CDR3 DNA reads TGTGCCAGCACCAAAAGCGGGGGGCCCACCGGGGAGCTGTTTTTT. It translates to CASTKSGGPTGELFF. This chain connects TRBV5-4 to TRBJ2-2; 9 nucleotides align to TRBD2. The junction had 7 bases not matched to a gene; V was cut back by 6 bases and J by 4 bases. CDR1 SGHNT and CDR2 YYREEE come from the germline V gene (reference sequence). The CDR3 contains 15 residues.

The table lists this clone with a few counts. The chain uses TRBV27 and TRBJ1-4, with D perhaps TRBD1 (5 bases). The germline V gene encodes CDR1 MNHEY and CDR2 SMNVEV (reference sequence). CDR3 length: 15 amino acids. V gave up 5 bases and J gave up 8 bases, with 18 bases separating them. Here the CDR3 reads CASSPLRREGEKLFF. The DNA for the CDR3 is TGTGCCAGCAGTCCCCTTCGCAGGGAGGGAGAAAAACTGTTTTTT.

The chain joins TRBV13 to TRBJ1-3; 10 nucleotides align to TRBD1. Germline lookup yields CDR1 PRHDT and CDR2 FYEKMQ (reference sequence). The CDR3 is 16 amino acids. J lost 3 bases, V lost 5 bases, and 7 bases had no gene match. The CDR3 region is CASSLGDRGLGNTIYF. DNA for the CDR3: TGTGCCAGCAGCCTGGGGGACAGGGGACTTGGAAACACCATATATTTT.

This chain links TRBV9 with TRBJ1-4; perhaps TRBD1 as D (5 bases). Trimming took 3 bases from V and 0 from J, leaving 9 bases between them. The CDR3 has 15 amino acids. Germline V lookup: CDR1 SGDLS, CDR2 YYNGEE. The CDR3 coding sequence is TGTGCCAGCAGCGGCGGGGGGGCAACTAATGAAAAACTGTTTTTT. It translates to CASSGGGATNEKLFF.

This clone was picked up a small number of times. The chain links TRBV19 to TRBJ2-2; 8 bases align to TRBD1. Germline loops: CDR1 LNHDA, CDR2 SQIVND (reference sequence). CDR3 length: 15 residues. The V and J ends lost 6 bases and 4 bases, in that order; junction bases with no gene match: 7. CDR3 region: CASRTLDRVTGELFF. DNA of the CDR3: TGTGCCAGTAGGACTTTGGACAGGGTCACCGGGGAGCTGTTTTTT. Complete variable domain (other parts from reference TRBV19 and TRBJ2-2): DGGITQSPKYLFRKEGQNVTLSCEQNLNHDAMYWYRQDPGQGLRLIYYSQIVNDFQKGDIAEGYSVSREKKESFPLTVTSAQKNPTAFYLCASRTLDRVTGELFFGEGSRLTVL.

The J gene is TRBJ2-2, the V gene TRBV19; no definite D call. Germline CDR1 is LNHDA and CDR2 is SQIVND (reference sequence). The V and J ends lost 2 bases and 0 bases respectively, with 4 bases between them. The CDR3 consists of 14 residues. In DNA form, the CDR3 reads TGTGCCAGTAGTATAACAACGAACACCGGGGAGCTGTTTTTT. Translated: CASSITTNTGELFF. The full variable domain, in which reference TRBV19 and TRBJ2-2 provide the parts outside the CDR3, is DGGITQSPKYLFRKEGQNVTLSCEQNLNHDAMYWYRQDPGQGLRLIYYSQIVNDFQKGDIAEGYSVSREKKESFPLTVTSAQKNPTAFYLCASSITTNTGELFFGEGSRLTVL.

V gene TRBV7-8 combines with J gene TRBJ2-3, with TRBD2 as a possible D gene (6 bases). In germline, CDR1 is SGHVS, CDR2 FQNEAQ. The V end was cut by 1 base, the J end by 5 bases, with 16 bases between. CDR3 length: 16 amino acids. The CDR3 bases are TGTGCCAGCAGCTTAGTTCCTAGCGTGGTTGGAGATACGCAGTATTTT. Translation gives CASSLVPSVVGDTQYF.

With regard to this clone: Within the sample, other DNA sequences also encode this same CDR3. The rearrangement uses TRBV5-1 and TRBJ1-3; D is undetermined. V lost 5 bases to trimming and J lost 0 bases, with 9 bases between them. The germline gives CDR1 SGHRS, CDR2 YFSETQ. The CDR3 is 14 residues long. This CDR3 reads CASRTGGSGNTIYF. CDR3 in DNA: TGCGCCAGCAGGACGGGAGGCTCTGGAAACACCATATATTTT.

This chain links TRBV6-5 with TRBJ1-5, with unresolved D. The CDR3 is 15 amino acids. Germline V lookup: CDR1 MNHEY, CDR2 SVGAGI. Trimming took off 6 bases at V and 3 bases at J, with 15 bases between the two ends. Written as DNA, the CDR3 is TGTGCCAGCAGGAGATTCGGGGAGAACAATCAGCCCCAGCATTTT. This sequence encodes CASRRFGENNQPQHF.

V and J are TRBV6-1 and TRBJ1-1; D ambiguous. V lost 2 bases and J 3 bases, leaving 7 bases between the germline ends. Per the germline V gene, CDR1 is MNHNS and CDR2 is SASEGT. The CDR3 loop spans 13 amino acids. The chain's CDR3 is CASSEMRDTEAFF. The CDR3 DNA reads TGTGCCAGCAGTGAAATGAGAGACACTGAAGCTTTCTTT.

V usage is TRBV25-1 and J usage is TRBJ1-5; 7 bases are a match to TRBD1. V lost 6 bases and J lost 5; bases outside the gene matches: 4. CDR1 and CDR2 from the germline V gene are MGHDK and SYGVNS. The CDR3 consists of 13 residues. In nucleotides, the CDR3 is TGTGCCAGCAGACAGGGGACCGATCAGCCCCAGCATTTT. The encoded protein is CASRQGTDQPQHF.

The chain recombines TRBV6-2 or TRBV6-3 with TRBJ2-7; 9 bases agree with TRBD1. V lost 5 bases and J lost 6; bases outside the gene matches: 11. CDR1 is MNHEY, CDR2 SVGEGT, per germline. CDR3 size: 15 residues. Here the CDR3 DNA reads TGTGCCAGCAGTCCGCCGGGACAGGGTTTTACCGAGCAGTACGTC. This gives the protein CASSPPGQGFTEQYV.

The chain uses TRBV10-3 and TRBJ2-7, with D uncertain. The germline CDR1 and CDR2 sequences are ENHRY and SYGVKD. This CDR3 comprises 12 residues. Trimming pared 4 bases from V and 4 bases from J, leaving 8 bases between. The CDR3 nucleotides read TGTGCCATCAGTGCAAGCGCGTACGAGCAGTACGTC. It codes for CAISASAYEQYV.

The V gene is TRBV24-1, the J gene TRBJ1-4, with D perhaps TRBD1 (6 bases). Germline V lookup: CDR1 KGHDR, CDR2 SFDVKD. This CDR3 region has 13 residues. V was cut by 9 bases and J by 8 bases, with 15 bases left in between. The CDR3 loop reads CATRAGADEKLFF. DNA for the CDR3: TGTGCCACCCGGGCGGGGGCGGACGAAAAACTGTTTTTT.

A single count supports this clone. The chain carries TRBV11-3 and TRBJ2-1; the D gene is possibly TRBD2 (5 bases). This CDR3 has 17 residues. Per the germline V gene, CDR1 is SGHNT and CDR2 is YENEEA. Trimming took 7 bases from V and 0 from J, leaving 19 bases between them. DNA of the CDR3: TGTGCCAGCACCGTAGAGTCCCAGCGGAGCTCCTACAATGAGCAGTTCTTC. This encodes CASTVESQRSSYNEQFF. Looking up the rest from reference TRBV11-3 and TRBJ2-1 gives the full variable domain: EAGVVQSPRYKIIEKKQPVAFWCNPISGHNTLYWYLQNLGQGPELLIRYENEEAVDDSQLPKDRFSAERLKGVDSTLKIQPAELGDSAVYLCASTVESQRSSYNEQFFGPGTRLTVL.

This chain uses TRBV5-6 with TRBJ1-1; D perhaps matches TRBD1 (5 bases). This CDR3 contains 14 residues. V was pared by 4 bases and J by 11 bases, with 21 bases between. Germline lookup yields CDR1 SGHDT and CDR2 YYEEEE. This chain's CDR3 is CASSRISLGARAFF. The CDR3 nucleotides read TGTGCCAGCAGCCGAATTTCCTTAGGGGCGAGGGCTTTCTTT.

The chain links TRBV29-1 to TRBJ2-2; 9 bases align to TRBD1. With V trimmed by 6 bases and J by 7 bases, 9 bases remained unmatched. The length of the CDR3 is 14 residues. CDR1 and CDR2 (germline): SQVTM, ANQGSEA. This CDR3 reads CSVVVTGGFGELFF. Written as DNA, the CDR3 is TGCAGCGTAGTCGTCACAGGGGGCTTCGGGGAGCTGTTTTTT.

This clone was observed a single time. As DNA, the CDR3 is TGTGCCAGCAGTTACGGGACACCTTATACGCAGTATTTT. The encoded protein is CASSYGTPYTQYF. The chain couples TRBV6-2 or TRBV6-3 to TRBJ2-3; a weak D match, TRBD1 (6 bases). The CDR3 length is 13 residues. Germline V CDR1 and CDR2: MNHEY, SVGEGT. The ends were cut back, 2 bases at V and 7 bases at J, with 10 bases in the middle.

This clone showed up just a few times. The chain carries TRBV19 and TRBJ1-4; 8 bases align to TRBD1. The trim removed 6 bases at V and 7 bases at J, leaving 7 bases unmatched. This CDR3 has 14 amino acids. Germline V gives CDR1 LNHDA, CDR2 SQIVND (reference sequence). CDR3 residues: CASSSYRGSEKLFF. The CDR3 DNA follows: TGTGCCAGTAGCTCCTACAGGGGGAGTGAAAAACTGTTTTTT.

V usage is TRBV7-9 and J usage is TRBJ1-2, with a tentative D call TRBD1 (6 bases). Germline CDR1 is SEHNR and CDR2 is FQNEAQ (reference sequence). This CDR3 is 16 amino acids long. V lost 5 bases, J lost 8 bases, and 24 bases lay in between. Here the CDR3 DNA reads TGTGCCAGCAGCCCCCACGGCGTCATCAGGGGTGACGGCTACACCTTC. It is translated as CASSPHGVIRGDGYTF.

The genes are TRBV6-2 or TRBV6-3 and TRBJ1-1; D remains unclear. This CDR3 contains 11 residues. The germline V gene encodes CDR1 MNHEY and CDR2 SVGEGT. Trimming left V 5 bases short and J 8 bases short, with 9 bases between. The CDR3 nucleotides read TGTGCCAGCAGTGGTTGGCAGGAAGCTTTCTTT. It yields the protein CASSGWQEAFF.

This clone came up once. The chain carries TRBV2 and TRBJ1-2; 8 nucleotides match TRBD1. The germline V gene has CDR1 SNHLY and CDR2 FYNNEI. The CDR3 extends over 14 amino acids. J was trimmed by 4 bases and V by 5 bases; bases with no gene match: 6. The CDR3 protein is CASSLDRARYGYTF. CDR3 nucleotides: TGTGCCAGCAGTTTGGACAGGGCCCGCTATGGCTACACCTTC. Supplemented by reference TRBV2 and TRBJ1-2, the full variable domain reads EPEVTQTPSHQVTQMGQEVILRCVPISNHLYFYWYRQILGQKVEFLVSFYNNEISEKSEIFDDQFSVERPDGSNFTLKIRSTKLEDSAMYFCASSLDRARYGYTFGSGTRLTVV.

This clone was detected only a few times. The CDR3 DNA follows: TGTGCCGGGAGACTAGCGGGGGGATATGAGCAGTTCTTC. Its translation: CAGRLAGGYEQFF. V and J are TRBV12-1 and TRBJ2-1; the DNA was not compared with TRBD2, the D call given in the table. TRBV12-1 is shown as a pseudogene. The CDR3 contains 13 residues.

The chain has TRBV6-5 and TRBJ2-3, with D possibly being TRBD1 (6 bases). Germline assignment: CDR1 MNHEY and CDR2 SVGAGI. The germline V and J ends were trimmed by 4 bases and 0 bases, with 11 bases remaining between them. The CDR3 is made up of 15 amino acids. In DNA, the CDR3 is TGTGCCAGCAGTTCCACTGGACAGAGCACAGATACGCAGTATTTT. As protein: CASSSTGQSTDTQYF.

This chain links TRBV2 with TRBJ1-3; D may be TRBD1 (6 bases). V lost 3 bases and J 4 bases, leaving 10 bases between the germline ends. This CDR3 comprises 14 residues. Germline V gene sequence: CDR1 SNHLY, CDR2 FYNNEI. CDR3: CASSEGAGGNTIYF. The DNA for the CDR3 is TGTGCCAGCAGTGAGGGGGCAGGGGGAAACACCATATATTTT.

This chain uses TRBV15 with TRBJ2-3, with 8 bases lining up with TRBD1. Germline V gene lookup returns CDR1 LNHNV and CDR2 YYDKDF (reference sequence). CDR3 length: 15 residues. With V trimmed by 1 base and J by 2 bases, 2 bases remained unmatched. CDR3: CATSRGGQATDTQYF. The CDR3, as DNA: TGTGCCACCAGCAGAGGGGGACAGGCCACAGATACGCAGTATTTT.